Presented here are 19 T cell receptor beta chains from one specimen sequenced in a study of T cells in women clearing cervical HPV infection. Produced via immunoSEQ multiplex PCR; TCRdb's table is partial and in-frame only. The sample totals 15,000 to 20,000 clones. The source material was blood buffy coat. The receptors derive from a woman aged 18 to 75 with a cervical HPV16 infection that either progressed to CIN3+ or cleared (not recorded which).

On this clone: From the germline J gene comes the end of the CDR3, since the read stops 3 residues before it. This chain connects TRBV29-1 to TRBJ1-1; 8 bases map to TRBD1. V was clipped by 4 bases and J by 1 base; unmatched bases: 17. CDR3 length equals 18 residues. The germline CDR1 and CDR2 sequences are SQVTM and ANQGSEA. This CDR3 is CSVAVGQGRRAPNTEAFF. Incomplete CDR3 DNA: TGCAGCGTTGCCGTCGGACAGGGCCGAAGGGCCCCGAACACTGAA.

As concerns this clone: Read data end 3 residues before the CDR3 end; the end is taken from the germline J gene. The chain carries TRBV5-1 and TRBJ1-1, with 9 positions matching TRBD1. The CDR3 length is 14 residues. Germline assignment: CDR1 SGHRS and CDR2 YFSETQ. After removal of 3 bases from V and 4 bases from J, the junction contained 4 bases not matched to a gene. The sequenced CDR3 bases are TGCGCCAGCAGCTGGGGACAGGGTGGCACTGAA. This sequence encodes CASSWGQGGTE. The full CDR3 is CASSWGQGGTEAFF.

On this clone itself: The CDR3 goes on 3 residues after the read ends, and that part is filled in from the germline J gene. This sequence joins TRBV18 and TRBJ2-1, with D possibly matching TRBD1 (6 bases). Germline V CDR1 and CDR2: KGHSH, LQKENI. Trimming left V 0 bases short and J 5 bases short, with 14 bases between. CDR3 size: 16 residues. CDR3 DNA (partial): TGTGCCAGCTCACCACCGGGTTCACAGGGAAACAATGAG. Translated: CASSPPGSQGNNE. The entire CDR3 protein is CASSPPGSQGNNEQFF.

For this clone: The missing CDR3 end, 3 residues past where the read stops, is filled in from the germline J gene. The J gene is TRBJ2-2, the V gene TRBV2; TRBD1 aligns across 7 bases. Germline V gene data show CDR1 as SNHLY and CDR2 as FYNNEI. CDR3 length equals 16 residues. V was clipped by 7 bases and J by 2 bases; unmatched bases: 10. The CDR3 DNA, read in part, is TGTGCCAGCACTCTTAAGGGACAGAGAAACACCGGGGAG. It yields the protein CASTLKGQRNTGE. The whole CDR3 reads CASTLKGQRNTGELFF.

Comments on this clone: The sequenced fragment ends 3 residues before the CDR3 boundary, so the rest is inferred from the germline J gene. The V gene is TRBV11-2, the J gene TRBJ2-3; 8 bases fit TRBD2. In germline, CDR1 is SGHAT, CDR2 FQNNGV. This CDR3 is built from 15 residues. The sequenced part of the CDR3 DNA is TGTGCCAGCAGCTTAATTGGAGAGGGACTAGAGGCG. Its translation: CASSLIGEGLEA. The complete CDR3 reads CASSLIGEGLEAQYF. The full variable domain, in which reference TRBV11-2 and TRBJ2-3 provide the parts outside the CDR3, is EAGVAQSPRYKIIEKRQSVAFWCNPISGHATLYWYQQILGQGPKLLIQFQNNGVVDDSQLPKDRFSAERLKGVDSTLKIQPAKLEDSAVYLCASSLIGEGLEAQYFGPGTRLTVL.

Points on this clone: Read sequence stops 3 residues before the CDR3 end, and the germline J gene provides the missing end. J is TRBJ1-5 and V is TRBV19; 7 bases fit TRBD1. CDR1 is LNHDA and CDR2 is SQIVND in the germline V gene (reference sequence). This CDR3 has 19 residues. V was clipped by 6 bases and J by 0 bases; unmatched bases: 17. The covered CDR3 bases are TGTGCCAGTAGATTTAGGTGGCAGGGGGGTCAATATAGCAATCAGCCC. Protein sequence: CASRFRWQGGQYSNQP. The whole CDR3 is CASRFRWQGGQYSNQPQHF.

This clone is called medium-sized based on its frequency. The read is 3 residues too short to cover the CDR3 end, so that end is filled in from the germline J gene. This rearrangement joins TRBV6-2 or TRBV6-3 to TRBJ2-7; 8 nucleotides line up with TRBD1. The CDR3 runs to 15 residues. Germline CDR1 MNHEY, CDR2 SVGEGT. The V gene end was trimmed by 2 bases and the J gene end by 2 bases; junction bases not matched to a gene: 5. The covered CDR3 bases are TGTGCCAGCAGTTACCAAATGACAGGGGCCTACGAG. Translation: CASSYQMTGAYE. The whole CDR3 is CASSYQMTGAYEQYF.

Details on this clone: The CDR3 end falls 3 residues outside the read, so it is completed with the germline J gene. The chain joins TRBV7-2 to TRBJ2-7; D perhaps matches TRBD1 (6 bases). Germline CDR1 is SGHTA and CDR2 is FQGNSA. Trimming removed 6 bases from V and 6 bases from J, with 12 bases in between. The CDR3 has 12 residues. Partial CDR3 DNA: TGTGCCAGCAGAAAATTCAGGGGCGAG. Encoded protein: CASRKFRGE. The complete CDR3 protein is CASRKFRGEQYF.

To note about this clone: Coverage ceases 3 residues before the CDR3 finishes, and the germline J gene fills in the end. The chain couples TRBV5-1 to TRBJ2-3; 13 positions agree with TRBD2. J was trimmed by 5 bases and V by 0 bases; bases with no gene match: 6. Looked up from germline, CDR1 is SGHRS and CDR2 is YFSETQ. The CDR3 totals 17 residues. Incomplete CDR3 DNA: TGCGCCAGCAGCTTGGCACTAGCGGGGGGGCCGCAAGATACG. Protein sequence: CASSLALAGGPQDT. The whole CDR3 region reads CASSLALAGGPQDTQYF.

As to this clone: The read stops 3 residues short of the end of the CDR3; the missing end is completed from the germline J gene. The V gene is TRBV23-1, the J gene TRBJ2-7; 7 bases align to TRBD1. TRBV23-1 counts as an open reading frame of uncertain function. After removal of 2 bases from V and 0 bases from J, the junction contained 10 bases not matched to a gene. CDR3 length: 17 amino acids. The CDR3 loop is CASSQRDRAWLSYEQYF. CDR3 DNA (partial): TGCGCCAGCAGTCAAAGAGACAGGGCATGGCTCTCCTACGAG.

A remark on this clone: The read falls 3 residues short of the CDR3 end, and the missing part is taken from the germline J gene. The V call is TRBV6-7, the J call TRBJ2-7; D may be TRBD2 (5 bases). TRBV6-7 is designated an ORF whose function remains uncertain. CDR3 length: 16 amino acids. The V end was cut by 0 bases, the J end by 4 bases, with 16 bases between. This chain's CDR3 is CASSYSNHGLRYEQYF. The part of the CDR3 DNA that was read is TGTGCCAGCAGTTACTCAAATCACGGACTCAGATACGAG.

About this clone: An end of the junction does not agree with germline; a read error may underlie this. Read sequence stops 3 residues before the CDR3 end, and the germline J gene provides the missing end. The V call is TRBV5-1, the J call TRBJ1-5; D possibly corresponds to TRBD1 (6 bases). Germline V gene sequence: CDR1 SGHRS, CDR2 YFSETQ. The CDR3 has 14 amino acids. CDR3 sequence: CTSSLGGLNQPQHF. The CDR3 DNA, read in part, is TGCACCAGCAGCTTGGGGGGCCTCAATCAGCCC.

Note on this clone: The sequence runs out 3 residues before the end of the CDR3; the remainder is reconstructed from the germline J gene. This rearrangement joins TRBV19 to TRBJ2-1; TRBD2 aligns across 8 bases. Germline CDR1 is LNHDA and CDR2 is SQIVND (reference sequence). The trim removed 7 bases at V and 7 bases at J, leaving 12 bases unmatched. There are 15 residues in the CDR3. The chain's CDR3 is CASKGRGGRYNEQFF. The sequenced CDR3 bases are TGTGCCAGTAAAGGCCGGGGGGGGAGGTATAATGAG.

On this clone: The missing CDR3 end, 3 residues past where the read stops, is filled in from the germline J gene. This chain uses TRBV5-1 with TRBJ2-3; 13 bases line up with TRBD2. J lost 0 bases, V lost 4 bases, and 8 bases had no gene match. Looked up from germline, CDR1 is SGHRS and CDR2 is YFSETQ. The CDR3 is 18 amino acids. The DNA read from the CDR3 is TGCGCCAGCAGCCGACTAGCGGGGGGAAACCCTAGCACAGATACG. This sequence encodes CASSRLAGGNPSTDT. The CDR3 as a whole reads CASSRLAGGNPSTDTQYF.

Worth noting for this clone: The sequenced fragment ends 3 residues before the CDR3 boundary, so the rest is inferred from the germline J gene. The V and J genes are TRBV6-1 and TRBJ1-4; no reliable D call. CDR1 is MNHNS, CDR2 SASEGT, per germline. Deletions cut 2 bases from V and 0 bases from J, with 10 bases between. The CDR3 consists of 16 residues. The covered CDR3 bases are TGTGCCAGCAGTGAAAAGGCAGGCTCAACTAATGAAAAA. This sequence encodes CASSEKAGSTNEK. The CDR3 in its entirety is CASSEKAGSTNEKLFF.

In the case of this clone: The CDR3 end is not reached by the read, which stops 3 residues before it; the germline J gene fills it in. The V and J genes are TRBV5-1 and TRBJ2-1; possible D gene TRBD1, 6 bases. Germline CDR1 is SGHRS and CDR2 is YFSETQ. The CDR3 has 13 residues. Trimming stripped 6 bases from V and 9 bases from J, with 16 bases between. CDR3 DNA (partial): TGCGCCAGCACGGAGACAGGACTGGGTGAG. Residues: CASTETGLGE. The whole CDR3 protein is CASTETGLGEQFF.

Turning to this clone: The read stops 3 residues short of the end of the CDR3; the missing end is completed from the germline J gene. The chain uses TRBV7-9 and TRBJ2-1; D is uncertain. The V end lost 5 bases, the J end lost 9 bases, and 5 bases lay between the germline ends. Per germline, CDR1 SEHNR and CDR2 FQNEAQ (reference sequence). The CDR3 runs 10 residues. The CDR3 reads CASSLREQFF. The covered CDR3 bases are TGTGCCAGCAGCCTCCGTGAG.

With respect to this clone: The CDR3 is cut off 3 residues early in the read; its end comes from the germline J gene. The chain carries TRBV20-1 and TRBJ1-2; 8 bases map to TRBD1. V lost 5 bases, J lost 4 bases, and 6 bases stayed unmatched. CDR3 length equals 13 residues. CDR1 DFQATT and CDR2 SNEGSKA come from the germline V gene (reference sequence). The CDR3: CSAWAGGGYGYTF. The covered CDR3 bases are TGCAGTGCTTGGGCAGGGGGCGGCTATGGC.

Points on this clone: The read is 3 residues too short to cover the CDR3 end, so that end is filled in from the germline J gene. This chain joins TRBV19 and TRBJ2-7, with a weak D call TRBD2 (6 bases). The germline V gene encodes CDR1 LNHDA and CDR2 SQIVND (reference sequence). This CDR3 spans 13 amino acids. The ends were cut back, 3 bases at V and 6 bases at J, with 12 bases in the middle. The CDR3 sequence: CASSIYPLAEQYF. The DNA read from the CDR3 is TGTGCCAGTAGTATCTATCCACTAGCCGAG. The whole variable domain, remainder taken from reference TRBV19 and TRBJ2-7, is DGGITQSPKYLFRKEGQNVTLSCEQNLNHDAMYWYRQDPGQGLRLIYYSQIVNDFQKGDIAEGYSVSREKKESFPLTVTSAQKNPTAFYLCASSIYPLAEQYFGPGTRLTVT.